The 24 T cell receptor beta chains listed next were all sequenced from one sample in a study of T cells after yellow fever vaccination. TCRdb called the 5' RACE reads again in MiXCR, with one record for every CDR3 protein. The sample yields about 260,000 distinct CDR3 sequences, around 4.9% seen once. Sequencing was performed on CD4+ T cells sorted from PBMCs, taken on the day of the yellow fever booster vaccination. The receptors were gathered from a man younger than 35 who received the YFV17D yellow fever vaccine.

This clonotype has more than one count but fewer than ten. V and J are TRBV18 and TRBJ2-7, with 12 bases matching TRBD1. Germline CDR1 reads KGHSH; CDR2 reads LQKENI. The CDR3 extends over 16 amino acids. V shed 6 bases, J shed 5 bases, and the junction held 11 bases outside the gene matches. CDR3 sequence: CASSRPGTGGENEQYF. As DNA, the CDR3 is TGTGCCAGCTCCCGTCCCGGGACAGGGGGCGAAAACGAGCAGTACTTC. Full variable domain (outside the CDR3, taken from reference TRBV18 and TRBJ2-7): NAGVMQNPRHLVRRRGQEARLRCSPMKGHSHVYWYRQLPEEGLKFMVYLQKENIIDESGMPKERFSAEFPKEGPSILRIQQVVRGDSAAYFCASSRPGTGGENEQYFGPGTRLTVT.

This clonotype was seen more than once but under ten times. This chain uses TRBV27 with TRBJ2-7, with D possibly matching TRBD1 (5 bases). V was pared by 1 base and J by 6 bases, with 10 bases between. Germline CDR1 is MNHEY and CDR2 is SMNVEV (reference sequence). The CDR3 runs 13 residues. The CDR3, as DNA: TGTGCCAGCAGTTTATGGGGCCGACCCGAGCAGTACTTC. Residues: CASSLWGRPEQYF.

In its sample, this clonotype was seen a few times. The chain combines TRBV29-1 with TRBJ1-2; D is ambiguous. The CDR3 loop spans 11 amino acids. The germline gives CDR1 SQVTM, CDR2 ANQGSEA. V gave up 5 bases and J gave up 6 bases, with 10 bases separating them. The CDR3 sequence: CSVRSVDGYTF. Here the CDR3 DNA reads TGCAGCGTTCGATCGGTGGATGGCTACACCTTC.

The table lists this clonotype with many counts. Written as DNA, the CDR3 is TGTGCCAGCAGCTCGTGGACAGGGCCCCCTGGAAACACCATATATTTT. It yields the protein CASSSWTGPPGNTIYF. The genes are TRBV7-2 and TRBJ1-3, with TRBD1 matching 8 bases. This CDR3 is built from 16 residues. In germline, CDR1 is SGHTA, CDR2 FQGNSA. After removal of 4 bases from V and 2 bases from J, the junction contained 7 bases not matched to a gene.

V usage is TRBV7-2 and J usage is TRBJ2-7, with 8 bases matching TRBD1. The CDR3 length is 17 residues. Per germline, CDR1 SGHTA and CDR2 FQGNSA. J was trimmed by 0 bases and V by 2 bases; bases with no gene match: 9. The CDR3 region is CASSLLAGGPSSYEQYF. In DNA form, the CDR3 reads TGTGCCAGCAGCTTACTGGCAGGGGGCCCGAGCTCCTACGAGCAGTACTTC.

This clonotype has just a few counts. V is TRBV7-8 and J is TRBJ2-2; D gene uncertain. Germline assignment: CDR1 SGHVS and CDR2 FQNEAQ. Trimming took off 4 bases at V and 0 bases at J, with 18 bases between the two ends. The CDR3 length is 18 residues. The CDR3 sequence is CASSSFGPRRANTGELFF. The CDR3 DNA is TGTGCCAGCAGCTCTTTCGGACCCCGACGCGCGAACACCGGGGAGCTGTTTTTT.

This clonotype was seen many times. The V gene is TRBV5-1, the J gene TRBJ2-3; perhaps TRBD1 as D (6 bases). Germline values: CDR1 SGHRS, CDR2 YFSETQ. The germline V and J ends were trimmed by 3 bases and 3 bases, with 11 bases remaining between them. The CDR3 length is 14 residues. CDR3 nucleotides: TGCGCCAGCAGCTCCGGACAGCTTACAGATACGCAGTATTTT. It encodes CASSSGQLTDTQYF.

This sequence joins TRBV6-5 and TRBJ2-7, with 7 bases matching TRBD1. Germline trimming cut 6 bases from V and 6 bases from J; bases unmatched to any gene: 8. The CDR3 spans 13 residues. The germline CDR1 and CDR2 sequences are MNHEY and SVGAGI. Here the CDR3 reads CASRQQGSSEQYV. The CDR3 DNA follows: TGTGCCAGCAGACAACAGGGGTCCAGCGAGCAGTACGTC.

The chain carries TRBV7-2 and TRBJ1-2, with 7 nucleotides matching TRBD1. V lost 2 bases to trimming and J lost 12 bases; unmatched junction nucleotides: 6. CDR1 is SGHTA, CDR2 FQGNSA, per germline. The CDR3 length is 12 residues. The DNA of the CDR3 is TGTGCCAGCAGCTTAATCAGGGGGGTGAACACCTTC. Protein sequence: CASSLIRGVNTF.

This clonotype came up a few times. The chain uses TRBV18 and TRBJ1-3, with no clear D. Looked up from germline, CDR1 is KGHSH and CDR2 is LQKENI. Trimming cost V 1 base and J 0 bases, with 16 bases left between them. The CDR3 covers 18 residues. The CDR3 is CASSPLSQRGLSGNTIYF. The CDR3 nucleotides read TGTGCCAGCTCACCACTTTCCCAGAGAGGGCTCTCTGGAAACACCATATATTTT.

This clonotype was counted a few times. The J gene is TRBJ2-5, the V gene TRBV5-1; 9 bases fit TRBD2. CDR1 and CDR2 (germline): SGHRS, YFSETQ. This CDR3 has 16 amino acids. Unmatched junction bases numbered 4, after V lost 0 bases and J lost 1 base. The CDR3: CASSLAAGGAQETQYF. The CDR3 DNA reads as TGCGCCAGCAGCTTGGCTGCGGGGGGGGCCCAAGAGACCCAGTACTTC.

The chain has TRBV20-1 and TRBJ2-7; D ambiguous. The CDR3 runs 12 residues. The germline CDR1 and CDR2 sequences are DFQATT and SNEGSKA (reference sequence). The germline V and J ends were trimmed by 2 bases and 7 bases, with 12 bases remaining between them. The CDR3 DNA is TGCAGTGCTAGAAACGACCAAGGGGAGCAGTACTTC. This encodes CSARNDQGEQYF.

V gene TRBV5-1 combines with J gene TRBJ1-2; D unresolved. Trimming cost V 4 bases and J 5 bases, with 12 bases left between them. This CDR3 contains 13 residues. The germline CDR1 and CDR2 sequences are SGHRS and YFSETQ. In DNA form, the CDR3 reads TGCGCCAGCAGCCCTCAAGACATTTATGGCTACACCTTC. It translates to CASSPQDIYGYTF. Full variable domain (remainder filled in from reference TRBV5-1 and TRBJ1-2): KAGVTQTPRYLIKTRGQQVTLSCSPISGHRSVSWYQQTPGQGLQFLFEYFSETQRNKGNFPGRFSGRQFSNSRSEMNVSTLELGDSALYLCASSPQDIYGYTFGSGTRLTVV.

This clonotype was seen more than once but under ten times. This chain joins TRBV5-1 and TRBJ1-5, with D maybe TRBD1 (5 bases). Germline assignment: CDR1 SGHRS and CDR2 YFSETQ. This CDR3 has 15 amino acids. Trimming pared 0 bases from V and 2 bases from J, leaving 9 bases between. In nucleotides, the CDR3 is TGCGCCAGCAGCTTGGGCGTGGGGGGCAATCAGCCCCAGCATTTT. Translation gives CASSLGVGGNQPQHF. Drawing the rest from reference TRBV5-1 and TRBJ1-5, the complete variable domain is KAGVTQTPRYLIKTRGQQVTLSCSPISGHRSVSWYQQTPGQGLQFLFEYFSETQRNKGNFPGRFSGRQFSNSRSEMNVSTLELGDSALYLCASSLGVGGNQPQHFGDGTRLSIL.

This clonotype was observed many times. V is TRBV6-2 or TRBV6-3 and J is TRBJ2-7; 9 bases are shared with TRBD1. V lost 6 bases, J lost 3 bases, and 6 bases stayed unmatched. This CDR3 spans 14 amino acids. The V gene's germline CDR1 is MNHEY and CDR2 SVGEGT. This chain's CDR3 is CASRRGTGIYEQYF. For the CDR3, the DNA is TGTGCCAGCAGGCGGGGGACAGGGATCTACGAGCAGTACTTC.

In its sample, this clonotype was seen a few times. This rearrangement joins TRBV25-1 to TRBJ2-1; D possibly uses TRBD1 or TRBD2 (5 bases each). The CDR3 is 16 residues long. Between the trimmed V and J ends, which lost 3 bases and 9 bases, there was a span of 21 bases. The V gene's germline CDR1 is MGHDK and CDR2 SYGVNS. For the CDR3, the DNA is TGTGCCAGCAGTGACGCCCGGGACCCTAGTGCCAGTGAGCAGTTCTTC. Its protein product is CASSDARDPSASEQFF.

The chain uses TRBV6-5 and TRBJ2-7, with D perhaps TRBD1 (6 bases). The CDR3 sequence is 17 residues long. With 0 bases removed from V and 7 bases from J, the gap between germline ends came to 22 bases. Per the germline V gene, CDR1 is MNHEY and CDR2 is SVGAGI. The CDR3 DNA is TGTGCCAGCAGTTACTCCATCCCCGGGACACCCGTTGTGGAGCAGTACTTC. This gives the protein CASSYSIPGTPVVEQYF.

The J gene is TRBJ2-2, the V gene TRBV19, with a weak D call TRBD2 (5 bases). The germline V gene has CDR1 LNHDA and CDR2 SQIVND (reference sequence). The CDR3 runs 16 residues. With 6 bases removed from V and 1 base from J, the gap between germline ends came to 15 bases. The CDR3 bases are TGTGCCAGTAGACGGGGAGTTTGGTTGAACACCGGGGAGCTGTTTTTT. Encoded protein: CASRRGVWLNTGELFF.

This clonotype was found many times. The chain joins TRBV18 to TRBJ1-2; D is unclear. CDR3 size: 11 residues. The germline V gene encodes CDR1 KGHSH and CDR2 LQKENI. The V and J ends lost 4 bases and 3 bases respectively, with 3 bases between them. The CDR3 protein is CASSLDYGYTF. The CDR3 region has the DNA TGTGCCAGCTCACTTGACTATGGCTACACCTTC.

The sample holds a few counts of this clonotype. This rearrangement joins TRBV5-1 to TRBJ2-5; TRBD2 agrees at 7 bases. CDR1 and CDR2 from the germline V gene are SGHRS and YFSETQ. CDR3 length: 14 residues. J gave up 1 base and V 4 bases, and 4 bases lay outside the gene matches. In DNA, the CDR3 is TGCGCCAGCAGCCAGCGACTAGCCCAAGAGACCCAGTACTTC. Translating it yields CASSQRLAQETQYF.

This clonotype was counted ten times or more. The chain couples TRBV20-1 to TRBJ1-1; no firm D call. This CDR3 comprises 15 residues. Trimming pared 5 bases from V and 4 bases from J, leaving 20 bases between. CDR1 DFQATT and CDR2 SNEGSKA come from the germline V gene (reference sequence). The CDR3 bases are TGCAGTGCTCCCGGGCCCCAGACCGCTTCCACTGAAGCTTTCTTT. Amino acid sequence: CSAPGPQTASTEAFF.

This clonotype showed up just a few times. This sequence joins TRBV6-5 and TRBJ1-2, with D possibly TRBD1 on 5 matching bases. V lost 7 bases to trimming and J lost 7 bases, with 16 bases between them. This CDR3 contains 13 residues. From germline, CDR1 is MNHEY and CDR2 SVGAGI. The CDR3 reads CASTTPGWRGYTF. CDR3 coding DNA: TGTGCCAGCACCACACCAGGGTGGCGTGGCTACACCTTC.

This clonotype was seen at least ten times. This rearrangement joins TRBV7-9 to TRBJ2-3; D is unclear. Germline V gene data show CDR1 as SEHNR and CDR2 as FQNEAQ (reference sequence). The CDR3 spans 15 residues. The V gene lost 1 base and the J gene lost 0 bases, with 8 bases spanning the gap. CDR3 region: CASSLGRLSTDTQYF. CDR3 nucleotide sequence: TGTGCCAGCAGCTTAGGACGCCTAAGCACAGATACGCAGTATTTT.

The sample holds a few counts of this clonotype. The chain uses TRBV5-4 and TRBJ2-3; D not resolved. This CDR3 comprises 11 residues. Trimming left V 0 bases short and J 10 bases short, with 6 bases between. CDR1 is SGHNT and CDR2 is YYREEE in the germline V gene (reference sequence). CDR3 amino acids: CASSLEDAQYF. The CDR3 bases are TGTGCCAGCAGCTTGGAGGACGCGCAGTATTTT.